A selection of T cell receptor beta chains follows, all from one sample in a study of blood T cell repertoires in COVID-19. The repertoire was sequenced with immunoSEQ multiplex PCR; TCRdb's copy has only in-frame clones and lacks some. The repertoire has approximately 250,000 clones, 70% to 90% of them found once; the top ten carry 3.5% to 4%. Material: peripheral blood. The source is a man between 18 and 29 years old with active or convalescent COVID-19. CDR3s include the opening cysteine and the closing phenylalanine or tryptophan.

TRBV5-1	TRBJ2-7	CASTVWTGSSYEQYF
TRBV4-2	TRBJ2-3	CASSQAISFQRVVDTQYF
TRBV7-2	TRBJ2-7	CASSDGGRPPYEQYF
TRBV11-2	TRBJ2-7	CASSFNRAEQYF
TRBV10-3	TRBJ2-7	CAIRPGQGSSEQYF
TRBV5-1	TRBJ2-7	CASSTLTDYEQYF
TRBV5-1	TRBJ1-2	CASSLVGAENGYTF
TRBV27	TRBJ1-3	CASSLGGTGNTIYF
TRBV3-1/TRBV3-2	TRBJ2-1	CASSLTSGGYNEQFF
TRBV4-3	TRBJ1-6	CASSQEIRESPLHF
TRBV18	TRBJ2-3	CASSPPDIDTQYF
TRBV6-2/TRBV6-3	TRBJ2-7	CASSYSRIEGSYEQYF
TRBV27	TRBJ2-3	CASSSGTTNTDTQYF
TRBV7-3	TRBJ2-5	CASSLGFQETQYF
TRBV4-1	TRBJ2-7	CASSQPGMTYEQYF
TRBV5-4	TRBJ2-7	CASSSTAGGHHEQYF
TRBV30	TRBJ1-2	CACNDQGGQQLTF
TRBV11-3	TRBJ2-2	CASSPLDREAGELFF
TRBV5-1	TRBJ1-3	CASSPVTGSGHTIYF
TRBV28	TRBJ1-6	CASRVPGQGRNSPLHF
TRBV7-2	TRBJ2-7	CASTLASGRASSEQYF
TRBV28	TRBJ2-2	CASSLISSWGYTGELFF
TRBV18	TRBJ1-4	CASSRNGGPLATNEKLFF
TRBV6-6	TRBJ2-3	CASSYSFDRADTQYF
TRBV5-1	TRBJ2-5	CASKLALQETQYF
TRBV5-1	TRBJ2-3	CASSSGLAFSTDTQYF
TRBV3-1/TRBV3-2	TRBJ2-3	CASSPGQGTDTQYF
TRBV5-6	TRBJ1-2	CASFYWRGGYTF
TRBV5-1	TRBJ2-5	CASSLRLAGGETQYF
TRBV4-1	TRBJ1-4	CASSRSGTVNEKLFF
TRBV29-1	TRBJ2-2	CSARLETGELFF
TRBV6-5	TRBJ1-2	CASSYSMSGGYYGYTF
TRBV12-3/TRBV12-4	TRBJ1-3	CASSLSNTIYF
TRBV4-2	TRBJ2-6	CASSQDGAGDGGANVLTF
TRBV19	TRBJ1-2	CASSIEGGRYGYTF
TRBV10-3	TRBJ2-2	CATNAGLELGELFF
TRBV2	TRBJ1-4	CASRSQGSRNEKLFF
TRBV7-8	TRBJ2-5	CASSLVSLAGGETQYF
TRBV28	TRBJ2-7	CASSILTPGTAYEQYF
TRBV27	TRBJ2-3	CASSLLSGTPDTQYF
TRBV28	TRBJ1-2	CASSFRAGQIFGYTF
TRBV7-9	TRBJ2-1	CASRNRGSYNEQFF
TRBV28	TRBJ1-3	CASSSSSLNTIYF
TRBV28	TRBJ2-3	CASSSGRFEADTQYF
TRBV10-3	TRBJ1-1	CAISPGEGLNTEAFF
TRBV7-6	TRBJ2-1	CASSQKQSGRYGQFF
TRBV4-3	TRBJ2-2	CASSQSGLALNTGELFF
TRBV19	TRBJ2-7	CASSIQRGGYEQYF